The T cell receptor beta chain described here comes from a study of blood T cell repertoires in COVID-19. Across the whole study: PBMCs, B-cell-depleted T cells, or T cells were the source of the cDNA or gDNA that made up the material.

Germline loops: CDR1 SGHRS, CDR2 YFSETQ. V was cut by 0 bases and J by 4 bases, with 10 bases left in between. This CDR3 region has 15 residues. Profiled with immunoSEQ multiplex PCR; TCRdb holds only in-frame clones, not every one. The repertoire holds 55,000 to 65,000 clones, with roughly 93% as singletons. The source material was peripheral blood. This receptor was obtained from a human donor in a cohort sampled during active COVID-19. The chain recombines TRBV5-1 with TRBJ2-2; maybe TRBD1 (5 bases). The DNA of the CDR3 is TGCGCCAGCAGCTTGGTAGGGCAGGGCACCGGGGAGCTGTTTTTT. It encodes CASSLVGQGTGELFF.